These 6 T cell receptor beta chains were all obtained from the same sample, sequenced in a study of memory CD4+ T cells and cytomegalovirus serostatus. Clones were read by immunoSEQ multiplex PCR, and TCRdb kept only the in-frame ones, dropping some. Among over 60,000 clones listed, 70% to 80% were seen once. The sort gate was single viable CD3+CD4+CD8-CD45RO+ cells for memory CD4+ T cells. Source material: memory CD4+ T cells from blood. These receptors were obtained from an adult in good health and CMV-seronegative.

The chain carries TRBV27 and TRBJ2-2; 7 bases line up with TRBD1. J gave up 1 base and V 2 bases, and 4 bases lay outside the gene matches. This CDR3 has 16 amino acids. Germline-derived CDR1 and CDR2 are MNHEY and SMNVEV (reference sequence). As DNA, the CDR3 is TGTGCCAGCAGTTTAGGGGACAGCCTGAACACCGGGGAGCTGTTTTTT. It encodes CASSLGDSLNTGELFF.

The chain recombines TRBV19 with TRBJ2-3, with D possibly matching TRBD2 (5 bases). Germline V CDR1 and CDR2: LNHDA, SQIVND (reference sequence). CDR3 length: 14 amino acids. Between the trimmed V and J ends, which lost 7 bases and 2 bases, there was a span of 13 bases. CDR3 bases: TGTGCCAGTACCCCGCGGGCGAACACAGATACGCAGTATTTT. Amino acid sequence: CASTPRANTDTQYF.

The V call is TRBV5-1, the J call TRBJ1-1; no reliable D call. The CDR3 sequence is 15 residues long. V was pared by 6 bases and J by 1 base, with 16 bases between. The germline V gene has CDR1 SGHRS and CDR2 YFSETQ. The CDR3 spells CASTLTGGQNTEAFF. Here the CDR3 DNA reads TGCGCCAGCACCTTAACGGGAGGGCAGAACACTGAAGCTTTCTTT.

The V call is TRBV28, the J call TRBJ1-2; perhaps TRBD1 as D (6 bases). Looked up from germline, CDR1 is MDHEN and CDR2 is SYDVKM. V was trimmed by 6 bases and J by 4 bases, leaving 15 bases between them. The CDR3 consists of 14 residues. The CDR3 DNA reads as TGTGCCAGCAGCTCGGGGGCCCTCTCCTATGGCTACACCTTC. It codes for CASSSGALSYGYTF.

The chain joins TRBV5-6 to TRBJ1-4; tentative D call: TRBD1 (5 bases). The length of the CDR3 is 17 residues. CDR1 is SGHDT, CDR2 YYEEEE, per germline. Trimming removed 4 bases from V and 0 bases from J, with 16 bases in between. This CDR3 reads CASSVNVGTATNEKLFF. The CDR3 coding sequence is TGTGCCAGCAGCGTAAATGTAGGGACGGCAACTAATGAAAAACTGTTTTTT.

J is TRBJ2-7 and V is TRBV7-6; 9 bases line up with TRBD2. The CDR3 extends over 15 amino acids. Germline lookup yields CDR1 SGHVS and CDR2 FNYEAQ. After removal of 2 bases from V and 2 bases from J, the junction contained 4 bases not matched to a gene. CDR3 coding DNA: TGTGCCAGCAGCTTACGTAGCGGGAGCGCCTACGAGCAGTACTTC. This codes for CASSLRSGSAYEQYF.